This T cell receptor (beta chain) was captured by sequencing in a study of cytomegalovirus exposure and HLA in healthy donors. The V segment lost 5 bases and the J segment 4 bases; nucleotides outside the gene matches: 10. This CDR3 has 15 residues. Germline V gene data show CDR1 as MNHNY and CDR2 as SVGAGI (reference sequence). Use of 60 Vbeta and 13 Jbeta primers characterized the PCR. Assay: immunoSEQ multiplex PCR; the TCRdb copy retains only in-frame clones and omits some. This table has a few hundred thousand clones, 65% to 85% appearing once. Sequenced: PBMCs. The receptor was isolated from a man under 40 in good health and CMV-seronegative. The chain couples TRBV6-6 to TRBJ1-2, with 7 bases aligning to TRBD1. The CDR3 DNA follows: TGTGCCAGCAGTCAACCAGGGGGTCTTTCCTATGGCTACACCTTC. This gives the protein CASSQPGGLSYGYTF.